This T cell receptor beta chain is from a study of CD8 T cells in ankylosing spondylitis. In regard to this clonotype: Its antigen is not identified.

Study results and caveats: Significant enrichment of disease-linked clones was reportedly seen in matched ankylosing spondylitis synovial fluid. Apparently characteristic of ankylosing spondylitis blood was a TCR beta motif (about eight highly homologous variants).

A quantitative 5'-RACE method, one with molecular barcodes, was used to make TCR beta libraries. TCRdb reprocessed the 5' RACE reads via MiXCR and lists one record per CDR3 protein. The sample has fewer than 500,000 distinct CDR3 sequences, about a fifth seen once. This CDR3 region has 17 residues. The J segment lost 2 bases and the V segment lost 5 bases, leaving 11 bases of the junction unmatched. The germline gives CDR1 SGHDN, CDR2 FVKESK. This clonotype originated in a male donor with ankylosing spondylitis. Sequencing input: blood, either unsorted or a sorted T cell fraction (not recorded which). The gene calls are TRBV14 and TRBJ2-7; 11 positions match TRBD2. CDR3 sequence: CASSGDDTSGSPYEQYF. In nucleotides, the CDR3 is TGTGCCAGCAGCGGGGACGATACTAGCGGGAGCCCCTACGAGCAGTACTTC. Using reference TRBV14 and TRBJ2-7 for the parts outside the CDR3, the full variable domain is EAGVTQFPSHSVIEKGQTVTLRCDPISGHDNLYWYRRVMGKEIKFLLHFVKESKQDESGMPNNRFLAERTGGTYSTLKVQPAELEDSGVYFCASSGDDTSGSPYEQYFGPGTRLTVT.